The 6 T cell receptor beta chains reported below all come from one sample, sequenced in a study of low-dose radiotherapy and immunotherapy resistance in tumors. First-strand cDNA relied on TRAV- and TRBV-specific primers spanning alpha and beta chains. Both a constant-region primer and a V-primer adapter served to amplify TCRs across 15 to 25 PCR cycles. In TCRdb, the reads were re-called with MiXCR into one record per CDR3 protein. This sample has about 39,000 distinct CDR3 sequences, with more than 20% found just once. Documented time point: after trial treatment. Documented treatment: LDRT plus nivolumab, ipilimumab, low-dose cyclophosphamide and aspirin (RACIN trial). Material: PBMCs, obtained after low-dose radiotherapy plus immunotherapy. The receptors here all came from a female donor with ovarian cancer.

This clonotype showed up just a few times. The V gene is TRBV25-1, the J gene TRBJ2-3, with D unclear. V gave up 11 bases and J gave up 1 base, with 4 bases separating them. In germline, CDR1 is MGHDK, CDR2 SYGVNS. There are 10 residues in the CDR3. The CDR3 DNA sequence: TGTGCCGCCGGCACAGATACGCAGTATTTT. This translates into CAAGTDTQYF. The full variable domain, completed using reference TRBV25-1 and TRBJ2-3, is EADIYQTPRYLVIGTGKKITLECSQTMGHDKMYWYQQDPGMELHLIHYSYGVNSTEKGDLSSESTVSRIRTEHFPLTLESARPSHTSQYLCAAGTDTQYFGPGTRLTVL.

The chain has TRBV12-3 or TRBV12-4 and TRBJ2-5; unclear D gene. The CDR3 contains 13 residues. V was pared by 6 bases and J by 2 bases, with 10 bases between. CDR3 region: CASRIHGQETQYF. CDR3 nucleotide sequence: TGTGCCAGCAGGATTCACGGTCAAGAGACCCAGTACTTC.

Remarks on this clonotype: Only one base separates this from a far larger clonotype, so it likely reflects a read error. The CDR3 region is CASGREAVTYNEQYF. The CDR3 nucleotides read TGTGCCAGCGGGCGAGAAGCGGTAACCTACAATGAGCAGTACTTC. This chain joins TRBV5-8 and TRBJ2-7; TRBD2 might be the D (5 bases). Trimming shortened V by 7 bases and J by 7 bases, and 24 bases separated the two germline ends. The CDR3 runs to 15 residues. Looked up from germline, CDR1 is SGHTS and CDR2 is YDEGEE.

This clonotype was seen at least ten times. The chain recombines TRBV19 with TRBJ2-5; a possible D gene is TRBD2 (5 bases). CDR1 and CDR2 from the germline V gene are LNHDA and SQIVND (reference sequence). The CDR3 runs to 15 residues. V lost 2 bases and J 5 bases, leaving 15 bases between the germline ends. The CDR3 DNA reads as TGTGCCAGTAGTATATCGGGGAGCCCGTGGGAGACCCAGTACTTC. Its protein product is CASSISGSPWETQYF.

The genes are TRBV26 and TRBJ1-1; the D call in the table, TRBD1, was not verified against the DNA. TRBV26 is classified as a pseudogene. The CDR3 length is 13 residues. The CDR3 region is CASDHQGGTEAFF. CDR3 coding DNA: TGTGCCAGCGACCACCAGGGGGGCACTGAAGCTTTCTTT.

In its sample, this clonotype was seen many times. CDR3 loop: CAWSGPLAKNIQYF. The CDR3 DNA reads TGTGCCTGGAGTGGGCCACTAGCCAAAAACATTCAGTACTTC. This rearrangement joins TRBV30 to TRBJ2-4; no clear D. Between the trimmed V and J ends, which lost 1 base and 0 bases, there was a span of 7 bases. From germline, CDR1 is GTSNPN and CDR2 SVGIG (reference sequence). The CDR3 length is 14 residues.